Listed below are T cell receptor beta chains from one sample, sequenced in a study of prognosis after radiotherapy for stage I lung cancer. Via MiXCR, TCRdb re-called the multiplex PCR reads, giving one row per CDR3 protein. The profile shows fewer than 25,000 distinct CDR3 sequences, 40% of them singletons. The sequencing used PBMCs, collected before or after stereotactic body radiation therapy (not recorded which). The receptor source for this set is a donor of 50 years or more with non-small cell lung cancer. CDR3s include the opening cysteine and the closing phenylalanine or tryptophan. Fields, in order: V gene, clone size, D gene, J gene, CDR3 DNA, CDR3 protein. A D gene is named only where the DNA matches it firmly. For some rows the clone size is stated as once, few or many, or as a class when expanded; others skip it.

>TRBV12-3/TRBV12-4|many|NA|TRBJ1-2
TGTGCCAGCAGGGCCCCTGGATCACTTTTGGGCTACACCTTC
CASRAPGSLLGYTF
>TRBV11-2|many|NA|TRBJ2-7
TGTGCCAGCAGCTTTGCAGGGTGGATGGGGGAGCAGTACTTC
CASSFAGWMGEQYF
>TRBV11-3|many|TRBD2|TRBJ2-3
TGTGCCAGCAGCCTGACTAGCGGCCCTAGCACAGATACGCAGTATTTT
CASSLTSGPSTDTQYF
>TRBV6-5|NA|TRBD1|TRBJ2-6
TGTGCCAGCAGTTACTCGATCTATCCGGGACAGGGGATGTCTGGGGCCAACGTCCTGACTTTC
CASSYSIYPGQGMSGANVLTF
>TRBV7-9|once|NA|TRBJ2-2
TGTGCCAGCAGAGCAGGGTCCGGGGAGCTGTTTTTT
CASRAGSGELFF
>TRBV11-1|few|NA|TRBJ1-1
TGTGCCAGCAAGGGGGACGCCACTGAAGCTTTCTTT
CASKGDATEAFF
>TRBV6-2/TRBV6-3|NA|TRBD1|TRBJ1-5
TGTGCCAGTACCGACAGGGGGCGAAGCAATCAGCCCCAGCATTTT
CASTDRGRSNQPQHF
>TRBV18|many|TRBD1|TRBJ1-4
TGTGCCAGCTCACCTTGGACAGGGAACGGAGAAAAACTGTTTTTT
CASSPWTGNGEKLFF
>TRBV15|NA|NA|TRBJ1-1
TGTGCCACCAGCGGAGATCTTAAGGCGTGGACAGCCTCTGAAGCTTTCTTT
CATSGDLKAWTASEAFF
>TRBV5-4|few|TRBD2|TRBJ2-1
TGTGCCAGCAGCCCCGGGGCTAGCGGGGACTGGGAGCAGTTCTTC
CASSPGASGDWEQFF
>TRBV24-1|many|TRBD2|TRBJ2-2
TGTGCCACCAGTGACCAGACTAGCGGGAAGGCCGGGGAGCTGTTTTTT
CATSDQTSGKAGELFF
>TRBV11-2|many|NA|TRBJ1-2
TGTGCCAGCAGCCAAGGTCCCCAGCTCGGCCGATATGGCTACACCTTC
CASSQGPQLGRYGYTF
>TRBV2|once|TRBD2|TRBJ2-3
TGTGCCACTATGATAGCGGGGGGCTCAGATACGCAGTATTTT
CATMIAGGSDTQYF
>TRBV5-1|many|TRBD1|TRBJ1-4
TGCGCCAGCAGTTACACAGGGGAGGCTGAAAAACTGTTTTTT
CASSYTGEAEKLFF
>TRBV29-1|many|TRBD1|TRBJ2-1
TGCAGCTCGGGACAGGACTCCTACAATGAGCAGTTCTTC
CSSGQDSYNEQFF
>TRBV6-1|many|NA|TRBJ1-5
TGTGCCAGCAGTACGTCACGGGGGAGCAATCAGCCCCAGCATTTT
CASSTSRGSNQPQHF
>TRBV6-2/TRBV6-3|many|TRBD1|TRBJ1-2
TGTGGAACAGGGGAGGGGGAGGACTATGGCTACACCTTC
CGTGEGEDYGYTF
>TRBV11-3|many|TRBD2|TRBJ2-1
TGTGCCAGCAGCTTGGGGACTAGTCTTGTTCATGAGCAGTTCTTC
CASSLGTSLVHEQFF
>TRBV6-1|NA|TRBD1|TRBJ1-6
TGTGCCAGCAGTGAGAACAGGGGTACACCCCTCCACTTT
CASSENRGTPLHF
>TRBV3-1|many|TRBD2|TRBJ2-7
TGTGCCAGCAGCCCGCCGGGGACTAGCGGGAGATCAGGGCAGTACTTC
CASSPPGTSGRSGQYF
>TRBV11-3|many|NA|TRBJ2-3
TGTGCCAGCAGCCGGAGGGCGGATACGCAGTATTTT
CASSRRADTQYF
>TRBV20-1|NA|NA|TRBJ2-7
TGCAGTGCTAGAGGGGACGGATTTGAGCAGTACTTC
CSARGDGFEQYF
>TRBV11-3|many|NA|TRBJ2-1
TGTGCCAGCAGCCACAAGGGGGGTCCAGCTGAGTTCTTC
CASSHKGGPAEFF
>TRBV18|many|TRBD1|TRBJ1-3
TGTGCCAGCTCACCAACCGGGACAGGGGCTGGAAACACCATATATTTT
CASSPTGTGAGNTIYF
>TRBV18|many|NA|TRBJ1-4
TGTGCCAGCTCACCACCGGAGGGATGGAGTGAAAAACTGTTTTTT
CASSPPEGWSEKLFF
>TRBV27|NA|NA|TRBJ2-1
TGTGCCAGCAGGACGCCTGGGCTGGCCTACAATGAGCAGTTCTTC
CASRTPGLAYNEQFF
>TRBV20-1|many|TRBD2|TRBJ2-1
TGCAGTGCTAGAGATCAGGCGGGAGGGCGCGGTGAGCAGTTCTTC
CSARDQAGGRGEQFF
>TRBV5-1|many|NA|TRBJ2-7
TGCGCCAGCAGCTTGGACCCAGGGGTCGACGAGCAGTACTTC
CASSLDPGVDEQYF
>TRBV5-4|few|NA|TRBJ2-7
TGTGCCAGCAGTTCCCAGCGGGTGGGGGAGCAGTACTTC
CASSSQRVGEQYF
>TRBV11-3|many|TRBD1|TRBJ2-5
TGTGCCAGCAGCTTCAGGGGGCGAGAGGAGACCCAGTACTTC
CASSFRGREETQYF
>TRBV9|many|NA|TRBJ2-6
TGTGCCAGCAGCGCCTCCGGGGCTCAGACAGGAGGGGCCAACGTCCTGACTTTC
CASSASGAQTGGANVLTF
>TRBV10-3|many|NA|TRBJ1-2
TGTGCCATCAGTTCGTCGACAGGTTCTTCAGCTAACTATGGCTACACCTTC
CAISSSTGSSANYGYTF
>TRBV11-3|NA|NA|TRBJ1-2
TGTGCCAGCAGCTCAAACAGGGTTAGCTACACCTTC
CASSSNRVSYTF
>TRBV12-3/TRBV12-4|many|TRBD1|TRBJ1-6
TGTGCCAGCAGTTCTGACAGGGGAGTAAGTTCACCCCTCCACTTT
CASSSDRGVSSPLHF
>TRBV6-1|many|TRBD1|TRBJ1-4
TGTGCCAGCAGTAAGGACAGGGTAAATGAAAAACTGTTTTTT
CASSKDRVNEKLFF
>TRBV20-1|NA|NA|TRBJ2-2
TGCAGTGCTAGGGGCCGAGACAGGAAGGCCGGGGAGCTGTTTTTT
CSARGRDRKAGELFF
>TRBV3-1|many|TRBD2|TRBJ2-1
TGTGCCAGCAGCCCCCGGACTAGCGCCTACAATGAGCAGTTCTTC
CASSPRTSAYNEQFF
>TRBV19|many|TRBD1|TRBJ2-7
TGTGCCAGTGGGACAGGGTTCTACGAGCAGTACTTC
CASGTGFYEQYF
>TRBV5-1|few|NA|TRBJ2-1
TGCGCCAGCAGCGGGGGGGGCGGGAGCTCCTACAATGAGCAGTTCTTC
CASSGGGGSSYNEQFF
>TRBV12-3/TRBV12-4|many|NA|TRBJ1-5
TGTGCCAGCATGGGGGGGCGTAATCAGCCCCAGCATTTT
CASMGGRNQPQHF
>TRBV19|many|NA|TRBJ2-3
TGTGCCAGTAGTGGGCAGACAGCTTCTAGCACAGATACGCAGTATTTT
CASSGQTASSTDTQYF